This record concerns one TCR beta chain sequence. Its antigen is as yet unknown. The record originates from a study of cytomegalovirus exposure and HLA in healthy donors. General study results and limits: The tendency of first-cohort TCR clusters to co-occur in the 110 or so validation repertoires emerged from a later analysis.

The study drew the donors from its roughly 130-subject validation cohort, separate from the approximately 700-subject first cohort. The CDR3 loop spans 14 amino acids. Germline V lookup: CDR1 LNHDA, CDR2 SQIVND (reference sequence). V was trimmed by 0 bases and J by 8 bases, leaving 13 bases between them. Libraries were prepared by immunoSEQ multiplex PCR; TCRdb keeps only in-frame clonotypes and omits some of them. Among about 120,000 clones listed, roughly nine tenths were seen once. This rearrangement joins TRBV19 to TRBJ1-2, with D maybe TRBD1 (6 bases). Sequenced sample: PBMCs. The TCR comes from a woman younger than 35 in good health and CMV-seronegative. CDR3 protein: CASSIDRTVSGYTF. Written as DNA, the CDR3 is TGTGCCAGTAGTATAGACCGGACAGTTTCCGGCTACACCTTC.